Listed below are T cell receptor beta chains from one sample, sequenced in a study of T-cell reconstitution after alpha-beta-depleted transplantation in children. TCRdb recomputed calls from the PCR reads with MiXCR, one row per CDR3 protein. The sample holds about 58,000 distinct CDR3 sequences; around 40% are singletons and the top ten take 95% to 98%. The sample was PBMCs, mostly from graft donor cells, taken 360 days after TCRalphabeta/CD19-depleted stem cell transplant. The receptors shown here come from a male patient younger than 18 who had a stem cell transplant for acute lymphoblastic leukemia, so the T cells may come from the graft donor. Both conserved end residues are part of each CDR3. The D gene is left open where the match is weak. Clone size is stated in some rows and not others, as once, few, many or a class when expanded.

TRBJ2-3 | NA | few | TRBV12-3/TRBV12-4 | CASSPPSDTDTQYF | TGTGCCAGCAGCCCCCCCTCGGACACAGATACGCAGTATTTT
TRBJ1-5 | NA | NA | TRBV6-1 | CASSRLGGSQPQHF | TGTGCCAGCAGTCGACTTGGGGGAAGTCAGCCCCAGCATTTT
TRBJ2-3 | NA | few | TRBV6-1 | CASRSWAQGTDTQYF | TGTGCCAGCCGCTCGTGGGCACAGGGAACAGATACGCAGTATTTT
TRBJ2-7 | NA | NA | TRBV4-1 | CASSGLGATYEQYF | TGCGCCAGCAGCGGCCTCGGGGCTACCTACGAGCAGTACTTC
TRBJ2-2 | NA | few | TRBV9 | CASSVDGAGNTGELFF | TGTGCCAGCAGCGTAGACGGGGCCGGGAACACCGGGGAGCTGTTTTTT
TRBJ2-1 | NA | few | TRBV11-2 | CASSSRGLGSSYNEQFF | TGTGCCAGCAGCTCTAGAGGGTTAGGTAGCTCCTACAATGAGCAGTTCTTC
TRBJ2-5 | TRBD2 | NA | TRBV6-5 | CASSYGTSGGALETQYF | TGTGCCAGCAGTTACGGGACTAGCGGGGGGGCTTTAGAGACCCAGTACTTC
TRBJ2-7 | NA | NA | TRBV12-3/TRBV12-4 | CASSRLSYEQYF | TGTGCCAGCAGTAGACTCAGTTACGAGCAGTACTTC
TRBJ1-1 | NA | NA | TRBV7-8 | CASSHLGGRSFTEAFF | TGTGCCAGCAGCCATTTAGGGGGGAGAAGTTTCACTGAAGCTTTCTTT
TRBJ1-2 | NA | NA | TRBV12-3/TRBV12-4 | CASSLQVTYGYTF | TGTGCCAGCAGTTTACAGGTTACCTATGGCTACACCTTC
TRBJ1-2 | TRBD1 | NA | TRBV29-1 | CSAGQGAFGYTF | TGCAGCGCCGGACAGGGGGCTTTTGGCTACACCTTC
TRBJ2-3 | NA | NA | TRBV11-2 | CASSIRYSGDQNTDTQYF | TGTGCCAGCAGCATACGGTACTCCGGGGATCAAAATACAGATACGCAGTATTTT
TRBJ1-2 | NA | NA | TRBV7-9 | CASSAPGSSLGGYGYTF | TGTGCCAGCAGCGCCCCGGGATCCTCGCTCGGAGGCTATGGCTACACCTTC
TRBJ2-3 | NA | once | TRBV7-3 | CASSLFPRGSTQYF | TGTGCCAGCAGCTTGTTCCCCAGGGGAAGTACGCAGTATTTT
TRBJ2-5 | TRBD2 | few | TRBV20-1 | CSARTSGEETQYF | TGCAGTGCTAGGACTAGCGGAGAAGAGACCCAGTACTTC